Each of the 27 T cell receptor beta chains below was sequenced from the same sample in a study of early T cells in non-severe SARS-CoV-2 infection (dated by TCRdb to about 2021). To prepare the library, 5' RACE was applied. These reads were obtained on a NextSeq 500. In-frame beta chains were kept once TCRdb had trimmed the public reads at Q25 with fastp and called clones with MiXCR. Under each unique CDR3 protein, matching rows form one entry showing the most common genes and DNA. The sample table shows about 34,000 distinct CDR3 sequences, and more than 5% are seen once. Approximately 7.5% of the sample is taken by the ten largest. The specimen was whole blood. The receptors were gathered from an adult who was a healthcare worker with PCR-confirmed SARS-CoV-2 infection or an uninfected control (not recorded which).

This clonotype was seen many times. The chain has TRBV4-3 and TRBJ2-1; 12 bases fit TRBD2. The CDR3 contains 21 residues. Trimming took 0 bases from V and 15 from J; bases not matched to a gene: 27. Germline CDR1 and CDR2: LGHNA and YSLEER. The CDR3 DNA reads as TGCGCCAGCAGCCAAGATATTATGTCGGGGCTAGCGGGGGGGCAGTGGTTCAAGTTGTTCTTC. It is translated as CASSQDIMSGLAGGQWFKLFF.

This clonotype was found many times. This chain joins TRBV6-1 and TRBJ1-1; 8 positions match TRBD1. The V gene's germline CDR1 is MNHNS and CDR2 SASEGT. The CDR3 has 14 residues. V dropped 3 bases and J dropped 1; count of bases not matched to a gene: 1. The CDR3 protein is CASSDDRGNTEAFF. The CDR3 DNA reads as TGTGCCAGCAGTGATGACAGGGGGAACACTGAAGCTTTCTTT.

There are many counts of this clonotype. In nucleotides, the CDR3 is TGCAGTGCTAGAGATCACAAACAGGGCTACGAGCAGTACTTC. Protein sequence: CSARDHKQGYEQYF. The V and J genes are TRBV20-1 and TRBJ2-7, with a weak D call TRBD1 (6 bases). Germline assignment: CDR1 DFQATT and CDR2 SNEGSKA (reference sequence). This CDR3 comprises 14 residues. Trimming removed 0 bases at V and 3 bases at J, with 12 bases between.

The chain is built from TRBV28 and TRBJ1-4; D is possibly TRBD1 (5 bases). From germline, CDR1 is MDHEN and CDR2 SYDVKM. The germline V and J ends were trimmed by 5 bases and 5 bases, with 15 bases remaining between them. The CDR3 length is 15 residues. The CDR3 region has the DNA TGTGCCAGCAGTCCTCGACAGCTATGGAATGAAAAACTGTTTTTT. This sequence encodes CASSPRQLWNEKLFF.

The chain uses TRBV28 and TRBJ1-1; D is ambiguous. This CDR3 has 11 residues. The V gene's germline CDR1 is MDHEN and CDR2 SYDVKM. CDR3 DNA sequence: TGTGGAGCGCATAGAGGCACTGAAGCTTTCTTT. It yields the protein CGAHRGTEAFF.

As concerns this clonotype: A much larger clone differs by one base, so this may be a read error. Here the CDR3 omits its conserved ending phenylalanine or tryptophan, so a read error is the likely source. The genes are TRBV30 and TRBJ2-7, with D perhaps TRBD2 (7 bases). Looked up from germline, CDR1 is GTSNPN and CDR2 is SVGIG (reference sequence). V lost 8 bases and J lost 6, with 14 bases in between. CDR3 length: 11 residues. CDR3 region: CATKGGLEQYS. Here the CDR3 DNA reads TGTGCCACGAAGGGGGGGCTCGAGCAGTACTCC.

This clonotype was recorded at least ten times. The chain has TRBV3-1 and TRBJ1-1, with TRBD1 as a possible D gene (6 bases). The CDR3 is 14 amino acids. V lost 4 bases, J lost 6 bases, and 15 bases lay in between. Germline lookup yields CDR1 LGHDT and CDR2 YNNKEL (reference sequence). The DNA of the CDR3 is TGTGCCAGCAGCCCCCACAGGGTTGGGGCTGAAGCTTTCTTT. Protein sequence: CASSPHRVGAEAFF.

V gene TRBV6-5 combines with J gene TRBJ2-7; possible D gene TRBD1, 5 bases. Trimming removed 0 bases from V and 2 bases from J, with 20 bases in between. Germline lookup yields CDR1 MNHEY and CDR2 SVGAGI. The CDR3 has 18 residues. This CDR3 reads CASSYSSPVTSRAYEQYF. The CDR3 region has the DNA TGTGCCAGCAGTTACTCTTCCCCTGTAACCTCCAGGGCCTACGAGCAGTACTTC.

This chain uses TRBV20-1 with TRBJ1-2, with 7 bases that match TRBD1. Germline values: CDR1 DFQATT, CDR2 SNEGSKA (reference sequence). With 5 bases clipped from V and 3 bases from J, the junction kept 3 bases outside the gene matches. CDR3 length: 12 residues. CDR3 protein: CSAGQAHYGYTF. The CDR3 bases are TGCAGTGCTGGACAGGCACACTATGGCTACACCTTC.

This clonotype has at least ten counts. The V and J genes are TRBV12-3 or TRBV12-4 and TRBJ1-2, with D unresolved. The CDR3 has 13 residues. The V end was cut by 6 bases, the J end by 4 bases, with 12 bases between. CDR3 in DNA: TGTGCCAGCAGCTATCGGACCTCCTATGGCTACACCTTC. Its protein is CASSYRTSYGYTF.

The chain carries TRBV4-3 and TRBJ2-1; D assignment may be TRBD1 or TRBD2 (5 bases each). This CDR3 is built from 17 residues. V shed 4 bases and J shed 0 bases, with 16 bases lying between them. From germline, CDR1 is LGHNA and CDR2 YSLEER. The CDR3 DNA is TGCGCCAGCAGCCCAACAGGAATTACTAGCTCCTACAATGAGCAGTTCTTC. Its translation is CASSPTGITSSYNEQFF.

This clonotype was seen a handful of times. This chain uses TRBV20-1 with TRBJ1-2; TRBD1 aligns across 8 bases. This CDR3 is 14 amino acids long. Trimming at V came to 5 bases and at J to 5 bases, leaving 10 bases not matched to a gene. CDR1 is DFQATT, CDR2 SNEGSKA, per germline (reference sequence). CDR3 region: CSASSGQGRYGYTF. The DNA for the CDR3 is TGCAGTGCTTCCTCCGGACAGGGTCGGTATGGCTACACCTTC.

This clonotype was found many times. The chain recombines TRBV14 with TRBJ1-2; 7 nucleotides agree with TRBD1. The CDR3 spans 13 residues. Germline V CDR1 and CDR2: SGHDN, FVKESK. V shed 4 bases, J shed 5 bases, and the junction held 4 bases outside the gene matches. The DNA of the CDR3 is TGTGCCAGCAGCCCATGGACAGGTTATGGCTACACCTTC. It translates to CASSPWTGYGYTF.

Ten or more counts support this clonotype. In DNA form, the CDR3 reads TGTGCCAGCAGCAAGAACGATGAGACCCAGTACTTC. As protein: CASSKNDETQYF. This sequence joins TRBV7-6 and TRBJ2-5; D unresolved. The CDR3 length is 12 residues. The germline gives CDR1 SGHVS, CDR2 FNYEAQ. Between the trimmed V and J ends, which lost 5 bases and 5 bases, there was a span of 9 bases.

This clonotype turned up a few times. V is TRBV30 and J is TRBJ1-1, with D unresolved. Germline loops: CDR1 GTSNPN, CDR2 SVGIG (reference sequence). V was shortened by 5 bases and J by 0 bases, with 4 bases between the two germline ends. This CDR3 is 11 amino acids long. CDR3 sequence: CAWQLNTEAFF. In DNA, the CDR3 is TGTGCCTGGCAGCTGAACACTGAAGCTTTCTTT. Full variable domain (remainder filled in from reference TRBV30 and TRBJ1-1): SQTIHQWPATLVQPVGSPLSLECTVEGTSNPNLYWYRQAAGRGLQLLFYSVGIGQISSEVPQNLSASRPQDRQFILSSKKLLLSDSGFYLCAWQLNTEAFFGQGTRLTVV.

This clonotype came up a few times. The chain employs TRBV11-2 and TRBJ2-2, with 7 bases aligning to TRBD1. V shed 2 bases, J shed 1 base, and the junction held 7 bases outside the gene matches. Germline values: CDR1 SGHAT, CDR2 FQNNGV. The CDR3 loop spans 17 amino acids. CDR3 bases: TGTGCCAGCAGCTTACGCCTCGGGACAGAGAACACCGGGGAGCTGTTTTTT. Translated: CASSLRLGTENTGELFF.

There are many counts of this clonotype. V and J are TRBV7-2 and TRBJ1-1; D is undetermined. V was cut by 6 bases and J by 1 base, with 12 bases left in between. The germline V gene encodes CDR1 SGHTA and CDR2 FQGNSA. The CDR3 covers 14 residues. CDR3 DNA: TGTGCCAGCAGTTTTGGACTGAAGAACACTGAAGCTTTCTTT. As protein: CASSFGLKNTEAFF.

The CDR3 nucleotides read TGCAGCGGAGGGAGGGTACAAGAGACCCAGTACTTC. Translating it yields CSGGRVQETQYF. The chain combines TRBV29-1 with TRBJ2-5; 7 nucleotides align to TRBD2. V was pared by 7 bases and J by 2 bases, with 4 bases of the junction left unmatched. The CDR3 spans 12 residues. Germline CDR1 SQVTM, CDR2 ANQGSEA. Supplemented by reference TRBV29-1 and TRBJ2-5, the full variable domain reads SAVISQKPSRDICQRGTSLTIQCQVDSQVTMMFWYRQQPGQSLTLIATANQGSEATYESGFVIDKFPISRPNLTFSTLTVSNMSPEDSSIYLCSGGRVQETQYFGPGTRLLVL.

This clonotype occurred many times. The CDR3, as DNA: TGCAGTGCTAGAGTGACAGGGACCAATGAAAAACTGTTTTTT. The encoded protein is CSARVTGTNEKLFF. This chain uses TRBV20-1 with TRBJ1-4, with 7 bases aligning to TRBD1. Germline loops: CDR1 DFQATT, CDR2 SNEGSKA (reference sequence). The V gene end was trimmed by 1 base and the J gene end by 5 bases; junction bases not matched to a gene: 4. The CDR3 length is 14 residues.

This clonotype has ten or more counts. The chain combines TRBV18 with TRBJ2-7; D gene unclear. The V gene lost 3 bases and the J gene lost 0 bases, with 12 bases spanning the gap. Germline-derived CDR1 and CDR2 are KGHSH and LQKENI. This CDR3 comprises 15 residues. CDR3 DNA sequence: TGTGCCAGCTCACCCCGGGTAGGAAGCTCCTACGAGCAGTACTTC. It is translated as CASSPRVGSSYEQYF.

In its sample, this clonotype was seen a few times. The chain links TRBV28 to TRBJ2-5; D not certain. Looked up from germline, CDR1 is MDHEN and CDR2 is SYDVKM. This CDR3 spans 11 amino acids. V was cut by 5 bases and J by 7 bases, with 8 bases left in between. Here the CDR3 reads CASSTLGTQYF. For the CDR3, the DNA is TGTGCCAGCAGTACCCTAGGGACCCAGTACTTC.

This clonotype was counted a few times. The V gene is TRBV19, the J gene TRBJ2-3; no definite D call. V gave up 3 bases and J gave up 4 bases, with 11 bases separating them. The CDR3 sequence is 14 residues long. The germline gives CDR1 LNHDA, CDR2 SQIVND (reference sequence). The CDR3 protein is CASSIQRTSDTQYF. CDR3 DNA: TGTGCCAGTAGTATCCAGCGTACATCAGATACGCAGTATTTT.

This clonotype occurred many times. J is TRBJ1-1 and V is TRBV18, with 7 bases that match TRBD1. V lost 1 base and J lost 3; bases outside the gene matches: 2. CDR1 and CDR2 from the germline V gene are KGHSH and LQKENI. The CDR3 runs 14 residues. Here the CDR3 reads CASSPLQGDTEAFF. The CDR3 nucleotides read TGTGCCAGCTCACCACTTCAGGGGGACACTGAAGCTTTCTTT.

The CDR3 nucleotides read TGTGCCAGCAGCTTAGGAGGGCCAGGGGCGAGCTCCTACAATGAGCAGTTCTTC. Residues: CASSLGGPGASSYNEQFF. The J gene is TRBJ2-1, the V gene TRBV7-9, with D possibly matching TRBD1 (6 bases). The CDR3 covers 18 residues. Trimming took 1 base from V and 0 from J, leaving 16 bases between them. The germline gives CDR1 SEHNR, CDR2 FQNEAQ (reference sequence).

Many counts were recorded for this clonotype. The J gene is TRBJ1-5, the V gene TRBV12-3 or TRBV12-4, with TRBD1 as a possible D gene (6 bases). The CDR3 sequence is 16 residues long. Trimming removed 3 bases from V and 4 bases from J, with 16 bases in between. The CDR3 loop is CASSLSGGVDNQPQHF. CDR3 in DNA: TGTGCCAGCAGTTTGTCGGGGGGCGTCGATAATCAGCCCCAGCATTTT.

This clonotype has a handful of counts. This chain connects TRBV13 to TRBJ1-4; D remains ambiguous. Germline assignment: CDR1 PRHDT and CDR2 FYEKMQ (reference sequence). V shed 3 bases and J shed 5 bases, with 13 bases lying between them. This CDR3 has 15 residues. The CDR3: CASSFGSAANEKLFF. The CDR3 region has the DNA TGTGCCAGCAGCTTCGGTAGTGCTGCCAATGAAAAACTGTTTTTT. Combining the CDR3 with reference TRBV13 and TRBJ1-4 gives the whole variable domain AAGVIQSPRHLIKEKRETATLKCYPIPRHDTVYWYQQGPGQDPQFLISFYEKMQSDKGSIPDRFSAQQFSDYHSELNMSSLELGDSALYFCASSFGSAANEKLFFGSGTQLSVL.

Only a few counts were recorded for this clonotype. The genes are TRBV19 and TRBJ2-5; a weak D match, TRBD1 (6 bases). CDR3 size: 14 residues. Between the trimmed V and J ends, which lost 3 bases and 4 bases, there was a span of 12 bases. Germline V gene lookup returns CDR1 LNHDA and CDR2 SQIVND (reference sequence). DNA of the CDR3: TGTGCCAGTAGTATCCGTCAGGGGTTAGAGACCCAGTACTTC. Protein sequence: CASSIRQGLETQYF.